One and the same sample provided the 21 T cell receptor beta chains below, sequenced in a study of regulatory T cells in long-lasting Graves disease. Stated time point: newly diagnosed GD, antithyroid drugs for less than 3 months. PBMC-extracted RNA yielded the TCR library. TCR beta libraries were built with iRepertoire HTBI primers and Arm-PCR of CDR3 regions. TCRdb reprocessed the multiplex PCR reads with MiXCR, giving one entry per CDR3 protein. The repertoire holds under 400,000 distinct CDR3 sequences, with around 15% as singletons. The sample was also reused in another study, on T cells in Graves' hyperthyroidism and ophthalmopathy.

Sequencing was performed on peripheral blood mononuclear cells (PBMCs), taken at new diagnosis, from a patient treated with antithyroid drugs. These receptors all come from a man aged 35 to 55 with Graves disease.

In its sample, this clonotype was seen a few times. The gene calls are TRBV5-5 and TRBJ2-2; D perhaps matches TRBD2 (6 bases). Germline-derived CDR1 and CDR2 are SGHKS and YYEKEE (reference sequence). CDR3 length: 13 amino acids. Trimming took 5 bases from V and 3 from J, leaving 8 bases between them. CDR3 coding DNA: TGTGCCAGCAGGCGGGGATACACCGGGGAGCTGTTTTTT. Residues: CASRRGYTGELFF.

This clonotype was found a few times. CDR3 residues: CASRRGPDFYEQYF. The CDR3 DNA sequence: TGTGCCAGTAGGAGAGGACCTGACTTCTACGAGCAGTACTTC. V usage is TRBV19 and J usage is TRBJ2-7; no reliable D call. V lost 6 bases to trimming and J lost 3 bases, with 15 bases between them. The CDR3 has 14 residues. CDR1 and CDR2 from the germline V gene are LNHDA and SQIVND (reference sequence).

J is TRBJ1-4 and V is TRBV28; D gene unclear. In germline, CDR1 is MDHEN, CDR2 SYDVKM. The CDR3 covers 15 residues. V was trimmed by 4 bases and J by 2 bases, leaving 11 bases between them. CDR3 loop: CASSYGGGTNEKLFF. In DNA form, the CDR3 reads TGTGCCAGCAGTTACGGAGGAGGGACTAATGAAAAACTGTTTTTT. The entire variable domain, with the rest obtained from reference TRBV28 and TRBJ1-4, is as follows: DVKVTQSSRYLVKRTGEKVFLECVQDMDHENMFWYRQDPGLGLRLIYFSYDVKMKEKGDIPEGYSVSREKKERFSLILESASTNQTSMYLCASSYGGGTNEKLFFGSGTQLSVL.

This clonotype showed up many times. V usage is TRBV20-1 and J usage is TRBJ2-5; TRBD1 is a possible D gene (6 bases). This CDR3 is 12 amino acids long. CDR1 is DFQATT, CDR2 SNEGSKA, per germline (reference sequence). Trimming shortened V by 5 bases and J by 6 bases, and 13 bases separated the two germline ends. CDR3 DNA sequence: TGCAGTGCTTACGACAGGTTTCAGACCCAGTACTTC. Translated, it gives CSAYDRFQTQYF.

V and J are TRBV18 and TRBJ1-3, with 7 bases fitting TRBD1. In germline, CDR1 is KGHSH, CDR2 LQKENI. Germline trimming cut 3 bases from V and 4 bases from J; bases unmatched to any gene: 9. There are 16 residues in the CDR3. For the CDR3, the DNA is TGTGCCAGCTCACCCAGACAGGGAGCAACGGGAAACACCATATATTTT. This gives the protein CASSPRQGATGNTIYF. Supplemented by reference TRBV18 and TRBJ1-3, the full variable domain reads NAGVMQNPRHLVRRRGQEARLRCSPMKGHSHVYWYRQLPEEGLKFMVYLQKENIIDESGMPKERFSAEFPKEGPSILRIQQVVRGDSAAYFCASSPRQGATGNTIYFGEGSWLTVV.

This clonotype was counted between two and nine times. This rearrangement joins TRBV5-4 to TRBJ1-1, with D perhaps matching TRBD1 (5 bases). Trimming stripped 0 bases from V and 4 bases from J, with 13 bases between. The CDR3 spans 15 residues. Germline CDR1 SGHNT, CDR2 YYREEE (reference sequence). DNA of the CDR3: TGTGCCAGCAGCTTGGTGGGTGCAGGGTTCACTGAAGCTTTCTTT. Translating gives CASSLVGAGFTEAFF. The full variable domain, with the rest looked up from reference TRBV5-4 and TRBJ1-1, is ETGVTQSPTHLIKTRGQQVTLRCSSQSGHNTVSWYQQALGQGPQFIFQYYREEENGRGNFPPRFSGLQFPNYSSELNVNALELDDSALYLCASSLVGAGFTEAFFGQGTRLTVV.

This clonotype was counted a few times. This could be a read error, since a much larger clone is one nucleotide away. The chain couples TRBV19 to TRBJ2-1; 7 nucleotides align to TRBD1. V was clipped by 10 bases and J by 4 bases; unmatched bases: 1. This CDR3 has 11 residues. CDR1 LNHDA and CDR2 SQIVND come from the germline V gene (reference sequence). The CDR3 DNA follows: TGTGCCACCAGGGGGTACAATGAGCAGTTCTTC. It translates to CATRGYNEQFF.

To note about this clonotype: A read error may produce the germline difference seen at one junction end. The rearrangement joins TRBV11-3 to TRBJ2-1; TRBD2 matches at 10 bases. Germline assignment: CDR1 SGHNT and CDR2 YENEEA. The CDR3 extends over 16 amino acids. As DNA, the CDR3 is TGTGCCAGCAGCCCCGCCGGAGCGGGGGGGTTTCGGGAGCAGTCCTTC. It is translated as CASSPAGAGGFREQSF.

The V and J genes are TRBV14 and TRBJ1-2, with D possibly TRBD1 on 6 matching bases. The CDR3 is 16 amino acids. Per the germline V gene, CDR1 is SGHDN and CDR2 is FVKESK. Between the trimmed V and J ends, which lost 4 bases and 8 bases, there was a span of 23 bases. The CDR3 protein is CASSRKPGTKAFGYTF. CDR3 sequence (DNA): TGTGCCAGCAGCCGTAAACCCGGGACAAAGGCCTTCGGCTACACCTTC.

This clonotype was counted many times. The chain links TRBV3-1 to TRBJ1-1; D is possibly TRBD1 (5 bases). CDR1 is LGHDT, CDR2 YNNKEL, per germline (reference sequence). V was pared by 4 bases and J by 5 bases, with 20 bases between. This CDR3 has 16 residues. The CDR3 sequence: CASSPLDYWGKTEAFF. Written as DNA, the CDR3 is TGTGCCAGCAGCCCCCTGGATTATTGGGGGAAAACTGAAGCTTTCTTT.

In its sample, this clonotype was seen many times. CDR3 sequence: CSAQSLGVTDTQYF. CDR3 bases: TGCAGTGCTCAATCCCTCGGGGTGACAGATACGCAGTATTTT. The J gene is TRBJ2-3, the V gene TRBV20-1; possible D gene TRBD2, 5 bases. The V gene's germline CDR1 is DFQATT and CDR2 SNEGSKA (reference sequence). The CDR3 runs to 14 residues. The V end lost 5 bases, the J end lost 3 bases, and 15 bases lay between the germline ends.

The chain has TRBV6-4 and TRBJ2-7; 7 bases align to TRBD1. The CDR3 covers 13 residues. CDR1 is MRHNA and CDR2 is SNTAGT in the germline V gene. As DNA, the CDR3 is TGTACAAATAACCCGGGACAGAGGGACGAGCAGTACTTC. Translation gives CTNNPGQRDEQYF.

This clonotype was recorded at least ten times. CDR3 loop: CASSDFVGAEQFF. CDR3 DNA sequence: TGTGCCAGCAGTGACTTTGTAGGGGCCGAGCAGTTCTTC. The chain combines TRBV6-4 with TRBJ2-1; weak D call: TRBD1 (5 bases). The CDR3 totals 13 residues. Trimming removed 1 base from V and 10 bases from J, with 11 bases in between. Germline CDR1 is MRHNA and CDR2 is SNTAGT.

This clonotype came up a few times. The J gene is TRBJ1-5, the V gene TRBV27; the D is unclear. The V and J ends lost 2 bases and 2 bases respectively, with 13 bases between them. CDR3 size: 16 residues. The germline V gene has CDR1 MNHEY and CDR2 SMNVEV (reference sequence). DNA of the CDR3: TGTGCCAGCAGTTTACGATATAGGGAGGGCAATCAGCCCCAGCATTTT. Protein product: CASSLRYREGNQPQHF.

This clonotype turned up a few times. The J gene is TRBJ2-3, the V gene TRBV10-3; D is perhaps TRBD1 (5 bases). The CDR3 extends over 15 amino acids. Germline V gene sequence: CDR1 ENHRY, CDR2 SYGVKD. Trimming left V 2 bases short and J 4 bases short, with 13 bases between. CDR3: CAISEIWTTADTQYF. DNA for the CDR3: TGTGCCATCAGTGAGATATGGACGACAGCAGATACGCAGTATTTT.

This clonotype was seen at least ten times. This chain uses TRBV4-2 with TRBJ2-6; the D gene is possibly TRBD1 (5 bases). Germline V gene sequence: CDR1 LGHNA, CDR2 YNFKEQ. This CDR3 is built from 17 residues. V dropped 0 bases and J dropped 2 bases, with 11 bases sitting between them. The CDR3 nucleotides read TGTGCCAGCAGCCAAGATTCGGGCAGGGCTGGGGCCAACGTCCTGACTTTC. This gives the protein CASSQDSGRAGANVLTF.

The CDR3 coding sequence is TGTGCCAGCAGTTACTCGAGACTAGCGGGGGGGCCTTGGAATGAGCAGTTCTTC. Translated, it gives CASSYSRLAGGPWNEQFF. This chain connects TRBV6-6 to TRBJ2-1; 14 positions agree with TRBD2. The CDR3 spans 18 residues. The germline CDR1 and CDR2 sequences are MNHNY and SVGAGI (reference sequence). Trimming cost V 0 bases and J 7 bases; bases outside gene matches: 8.

This clonotype was found a few times. The chain recombines TRBV15 with TRBJ2-7; D not resolved. The CDR3 is 13 residues long. Germline values: CDR1 LNHNV, CDR2 YYDKDF (reference sequence). The V end lost 3 bases, the J end lost 2 bases, and 8 bases lay between the germline ends. The CDR3 DNA reads as TGTGCCACCAGCAGGACTCTGACCTACGAGCAGTACTTC. This encodes CATSRTLTYEQYF.

DNA for the CDR3: TGCGCCAGCAGCCAAGTCCTCGTACAGGGAGGAAATCAGCCCCAGCATTTT. Amino acid sequence: CASSQVLVQGGNQPQHF. J is TRBJ1-5 and V is TRBV4-3; possibly TRBD1 for D (6 bases). This CDR3 is 17 amino acids long. Germline CDR1 is LGHNA and CDR2 is YSLEER. Trimming cost V 1 base and J 4 bases, with 17 bases left between them.

A few counts support this clonotype. This chain links TRBV7-3 with TRBJ2-6, with no clear D. The CDR3 consists of 16 residues. The V gene lost 0 bases and the J gene lost 0 bases, with 6 bases spanning the gap. Germline CDR1 reads SGHTA; CDR2 reads FQGTGA. The CDR3 protein is CASSLTIASGANVLTF. The DNA for the CDR3 is TGTGCCAGCAGCTTAACGATCGCCTCTGGGGCCAACGTCCTGACTTTC.

Only a few counts were recorded for this clonotype. The chain is built from TRBV19 and TRBJ1-5, with 11 bases aligning to TRBD1. CDR3 length: 15 amino acids. Per the germline V gene, CDR1 is LNHDA and CDR2 is SQIVND (reference sequence). V lost 3 bases, J lost 4 bases, and 2 bases stayed unmatched. CDR3 nucleotides: TGTGCCAGTAGTATGGACAGGGGGCTGAATCAGCCCCAGCATTTT. Residues: CASSMDRGLNQPQHF.